This section outlines one T cell receptor beta chain sequence together with its context. Its antigen is currently not known. Base qualities were left out, and no much larger clone turns up one base away. CDR1 and CDR2 are drawn from the germline V gene: SGHRS, YFSETQ. From cysteine to phenylalanine, the CDR3 is 15 amino acids long. CDR3 DNA only is kept here, 45 bases in frame from base 1. V is clipped by 1 base and J by 3 bases, and the sequence between their germline boundaries is 10 bases long. This specimen belongs to a study of siplizumab effects on memory and regulatory T cells (dated by TCRdb to the late 2010s). Regarding the complete study: The study looked at the effect of siplizumab, an anti-CD2 antibody, on alloreactive T-cell subsets in allogeneic mixed lymphocyte reactions made from human PBMCs. What the study reported, not specific to this receptor: For roughly 75-97% of proliferating CD4+ or CD8+ clones, no naive or memory phenotype could be assigned. Compared with memory T cells, unstimulated naive T cells appeared more diverse, and naive cells seemed to make a substantial contribution to the alloresponse. Whether proliferating Tregs from siplizumab cultures were suppressive was not functionally confirmed. Of the alloreactive CD4+ clones that could be mapped, the Treg-derived share averaged roughly 73% with siplizumab compared with about 25% in control reactions. The cumulative frequency of alloreactive sequences that could be traced back to unstimulated CD4+ memory T cells was significantly reduced by siplizumab. Because sequences at frequencies below about 10^-5 were poorly captured, only a minor fraction of alloreactive clones could be mapped back to unstimulated subsets.

The library was obtained by the immunoSEQ multiplex PCR assay. Each sample had 9 x 10^4 or so TCR templates assayed by the deep sequencing platform. Genomic DNA extracted from sorted T cells was used for TCRbeta CDR3 sequencing. In the paper's pipeline: The R programming language was used for the clonal analysis of the TCRbeta CDR3 data. Alloreactive CD4+ and CD8+ clones were identified by comparing unstimulated samples to CFSE-low samples taken after the reaction. By matching sequences to the repertoires of sorted unstimulated Treg and non-Treg cells, each alloreactive CD4+ clone was assigned a regulatory or non-regulatory origin. Drawn from immuneACCESS, this table holds only the in-frame rearrangements with V and J called that TCRdb kept. Clones are partly lost; checked studies trace under half to an unresolved V gene and leave the rest unexplained. V and J calls and clone size are those listed in that table; D and trimming were worked out from the DNA. The sample table records 110,000 or so clones; 85% to 95% of these occur just once. The ten top clones hold 0.32% of the sample.

Sorted unstimulated T cells and proliferating T cells recovered from mixed lymphocyte reactions underwent TCRbeta CDR3 sequencing. Fresh whole blood from over 8 HLA-typed healthy donors was used to isolate PBMCs. The receptor comes from a human donor in good health. The sequence is built from TRBV5-1 and TRBJ2-2; the D segment could be TRBD2, given 5 matching bases. The sequencing input was CD4+ T cells sorted from blood. CDR3 protein: CASSLQVGDTGELFF. The nucleotide sequence is TGCGCCAGCAGCTTGCAGGTCGGGGACACCGGGGAGCTGTTTTTT.